This entry is about one TCR beta chain. Noted treatment: randomized to nivolumab then ipilimumab (arm A) or the reverse (arm B). These data come from a study of sequential checkpoint blockade in melanoma. TCRdb's table, derived via immunoSEQ multiplex PCR, lists solely in-frame clones and lacks some. The sample consists of more than 9,000 clones, roughly 73% of them appearing once. Germline loops: CDR1 LGHNA, CDR2 YSLEER. This CDR3 region has 18 residues. The trim removed 0 bases at V and 4 bases at J, leaving 9 bases unmatched. The source of this sequence is a human donor with melanoma. The V call is TRBV4-3, the J call TRBJ2-1, with 10 bases identical to TRBD2. The material was CD8+ T cells sorted from blood (inferred from file names), obtained from a patient given nivolumab and ipilimumab in sequence. The DNA of the CDR3 is TGCGCCAGCAGCCAAGATAATCCCGGACTAGCGGCGTACAATGAGCAGTTCTTC. This translates into CASSQDNPGLAAYNEQFF.